Sequencing of this T cell receptor (beta chain) was carried out in a study of PD-1 blockade in classical Hodgkin lymphoma. Study-wide background: Treatment was intravenous nivolumab, 3 mg/kg every 2 weeks, until progression. Study conclusions and caveats: A significant rise in TCR diversity was seen by C4D1 for CD4+ cells but not for CD8+ cells.

TCRdb's table, derived via immunoSEQ multiplex PCR, lists solely in-frame clones and lacks some. The sample has about 39,000 clones; about 77% are singletons. The count of this clone is one. The antigen remains unidentified. Noted time point: cycle 4 day 1 (C4D1), after five to seven weeks of nivolumab. Brentuximab vedotin exposure varied among the patients, all of whom had relapsed after autologous stem cell transplantation. Looked up from germline, CDR1 is SGHVS and CDR2 is FQNEAQ. Trimming took 5 bases from V and 8 from J, leaving 12 bases between them. The CDR3 length is 12 residues. The chain recombines TRBV7-8 with TRBJ2-5; D unclear. The sequenced sample was peripheral blood mononuclear cells (PBMCs), obtained before the fourth cycle of nivolumab. The sequence was collected from a human donor with classical Hodgkin lymphoma. The DNA for the CDR3 is TGTGCCAGCAGCCCGGACGGCCTAACCCAGTACTTC. Its translation is CASSPDGLTQYF. The full variable domain, rest sourced from reference TRBV7-8 and TRBJ2-5, is GAGVSQSPRYKVAKRGQDVALRCDPISGHVSLFWYQQALGQGPEFLTYFQNEAQLDKSGLPSDRFFAERPEGSVSTLKIQRTQQEDSAVYLCASSPDGLTQYFGPGTRLLVL.